Below are 25 T cell receptor beta chains sequenced from a single sample in a study of blood T cell repertoires in COVID-19. Only in-frame clones appear in the TCRdb table, and some are missing; sequencing was by immunoSEQ multiplex PCR. The table lists 110,000 to 150,000 clones, 81% of them singletons. The material sequenced was peripheral blood. Receptors were obtained from a human donor in a cohort sampled during active COVID-19.

This clone was counted a few times. The V call is TRBV5-1, the J call TRBJ1-6; a possible D gene is TRBD1 (6 bases). CDR1 and CDR2 from the germline V gene are SGHRS and YFSETQ. This CDR3 comprises 14 residues. V gave up 4 bases and J gave up 9 bases, with 14 bases separating them. The CDR3 sequence: CASSPRDNRSPLHF. CDR3 nucleotides: TGCGCCAGCAGCCCCCGGGACAATCGTTCACCCCTCCACTTT.

V and J are TRBV14 and TRBJ2-1; D remains unclear. CDR1 SGHDN and CDR2 FVKESK come from the germline V gene. With 0 bases removed from V and 7 bases from J, the gap between germline ends came to 10 bases. The CDR3 is 14 residues long. Here the CDR3 reads CASSQELRVNEQFF. CDR3 nucleotides: TGTGCCAGCAGCCAAGAACTTCGCGTTAATGAGCAGTTCTTC.

There are a few counts of this clone. The chain links TRBV7-7 to TRBJ2-1; D remains unclear. Germline assignment: CDR1 SSHAT and CDR2 FNYEAQ (reference sequence). V was pared by 1 base and J by 7 bases, with 17 bases between. The CDR3 sequence is 16 residues long. The CDR3 sequence is CASSLGVSSMTNEQFF. In DNA form, the CDR3 reads TGTGCCAGCAGCTTAGGCGTCTCCTCGATGACAAATGAGCAGTTCTTC.

The genes are TRBV5-1 and TRBJ2-5; the match to TRBD2 covers 8 bases. Germline V gene lookup returns CDR1 SGHRS and CDR2 YFSETQ. V lost 0 bases, J lost 9 bases, and 10 bases stayed unmatched. The CDR3 is 15 residues long. The CDR3 protein is CASSLGEGTRRSQYF. The CDR3, as DNA: TGCGCCAGCAGCTTGGGGGAAGGGACTAGGAGATCCCAGTACTTC.

The chain links TRBV15 to TRBJ2-7, with TRBD1 matching over 10 bases. Germline CDR1 is LNHNV and CDR2 is YYDKDF (reference sequence). This CDR3 comprises 14 residues. J gave up 6 bases and V 4 bases, and 6 bases lay outside the gene matches. The CDR3 reads CATSIDRGHGEQYF. The CDR3 DNA reads as TGTGCCACCAGCATTGACAGGGGGCACGGCGAGCAGTACTTC.

J is TRBJ2-7 and V is TRBV5-6, with TRBD2 matching 7 bases. CDR1 and CDR2 from the germline V gene are SGHDT and YYEEEE. CDR3 length equals 14 residues. J gave up 3 bases and V 4 bases, and 7 bases lay outside the gene matches. The CDR3 loop is CASSVGLSIYEQYF. CDR3 coding DNA: TGTGCCAGCAGCGTGGGACTATCGATCTACGAGCAGTACTTC.

This clone was seen just once. This chain links TRBV14 with TRBJ2-7, with TRBD1 identical over 9 bases. Germline values: CDR1 SGHDN, CDR2 FVKESK. Trimming removed 5 bases from V and 5 bases from J; junction bases left unmatched: 10. This CDR3 is built from 15 residues. The CDR3 here is CASSITGTGYHEQYF. The CDR3 DNA is TGTGCCAGCAGCATCACCGGGACAGGGTACCACGAGCAGTACTTC.

The gene calls are TRBV5-1 and TRBJ2-5; 8 nucleotides align to TRBD2. The junction had 10 bases not matched to a gene; V was cut back by 1 base and J by 5 bases. The germline gives CDR1 SGHRS, CDR2 YFSETQ. There are 16 residues in the CDR3. Here the CDR3 reads CASSLFQREFFETQYF. DNA for the CDR3: TGCGCCAGCAGCTTGTTCCAGCGGGAGTTTTTCGAGACCCAGTACTTC. Looking up the rest from reference TRBV5-1 and TRBJ2-5 gives the full variable domain: KAGVTQTPRYLIKTRGQQVTLSCSPISGHRSVSWYQQTPGQGLQFLFEYFSETQRNKGNFPGRFSGRQFSNSRSEMNVSTLELGDSALYLCASSLFQREFFETQYFGPGTRLLVL.

This clone was recorded a few times. This chain joins TRBV7-2 and TRBJ1-5; D call uncertain. The V gene lost 1 base and the J gene lost 0 bases, with 19 bases spanning the gap. CDR3 length equals 19 residues. Germline V gene sequence: CDR1 SGHTA, CDR2 FQGNSA. CDR3: CASSLVPMRQSPSNQPQHF. In DNA form, the CDR3 reads TGTGCCAGCAGCTTAGTGCCTATGAGGCAGTCTCCTAGCAATCAGCCCCAGCATTTT.

The chain couples TRBV6-6 to TRBJ2-1; 7 nucleotides align to TRBD2. The CDR3 sequence is 13 residues long. The germline CDR1 and CDR2 sequences are MNHNY and SVGAGI (reference sequence). With V trimmed by 8 bases and J by 6 bases, 7 bases remained unmatched. CDR3: CASGRTSGNEQFF. As DNA, the CDR3 is TGTGCCAGCGGGAGGACTAGTGGCAATGAGCAGTTCTTC.

The chain employs TRBV7-2 and TRBJ2-5; 10 nucleotides line up with TRBD2. V lost 1 base, J lost 5 bases, and 10 bases stayed unmatched. The CDR3 runs to 17 residues. Germline-derived CDR1 and CDR2 are SGHTA and FQGNSA. The CDR3 spells CASSLVSLAGVSETQYF. DNA of the CDR3: TGTGCCAGCAGCTTAGTGTCCCTAGCGGGAGTTTCGGAGACCCAGTACTTC.

The chain links TRBV19 to TRBJ1-5, with 8 bases lining up with TRBD1. Trimming at V came to 5 bases and at J to 5 bases, leaving 5 bases not matched to a gene. The CDR3 totals 14 residues. CDR1 and CDR2 (germline): LNHDA, SQIVND (reference sequence). CDR3 protein: CASSLGQVYQPQHF. DNA of the CDR3: TGTGCCAGTAGTCTGGGACAGGTGTATCAGCCCCAGCATTTT.

The rearrangement joins TRBV27 to TRBJ1-1, with D tentatively TRBD1 (6 bases). With 3 bases removed from V and 1 base from J, the gap between germline ends came to 6 bases. The CDR3 has 13 residues. Germline lookup yields CDR1 MNHEY and CDR2 SMNVEV (reference sequence). CDR3 residues: CASSLGANTEAFF. CDR3 DNA sequence: TGTGCCAGCAGTTTGGGGGCGAACACTGAAGCTTTCTTT.

The chain joins TRBV2 to TRBJ2-3; D gene unclear. This CDR3 has 15 amino acids. Trimming removed 3 bases from V and 0 bases from J, with 10 bases in between. Germline V lookup: CDR1 SNHLY, CDR2 FYNNEI. CDR3 sequence (DNA): TGTGCCAGCAGTGAGGGTCTGGGCAGCACAGATACGCAGTATTTT. This sequence encodes CASSEGLGSTDTQYF.

The chain carries TRBV7-2 and TRBJ1-2; D perhaps matches TRBD1 (6 bases). Looked up from germline, CDR1 is SGHTA and CDR2 is FQGNSA. Between the trimmed V and J ends, which lost 1 base and 0 bases, there was a span of 9 bases. This CDR3 region has 15 residues. The CDR3 sequence is CASSLGPGANYGYTF. The CDR3 DNA is TGTGCCAGCAGCTTAGGACCAGGGGCTAACTATGGCTACACCTTC.

The J gene is TRBJ2-1, the V gene TRBV9, with TRBD2 matching over 7 bases. The V and J ends lost 0 bases and 3 bases, in that order; junction bases with no gene match: 12. CDR3 length equals 18 residues. From germline, CDR1 is SGDLS and CDR2 YYNGEE. The CDR3: CASSVEAGNSRLYNEQFF. The CDR3 DNA sequence: TGTGCCAGCAGCGTAGAAGCGGGGAACTCGAGACTCTACAATGAGCAGTTCTTC.

The chain employs TRBV4-1 and TRBJ2-7; 9 nucleotides align to TRBD1. Germline CDR1 reads MGHRA; CDR2 reads YSYEKL. The CDR3 loop spans 16 amino acids. Trimming cost V 3 bases and J 4 bases; bases outside gene matches: 10. Here the CDR3 reads CASSQASGTGRYEQYF. CDR3 nucleotides: TGCGCCAGCAGCCAGGCCTCCGGGACAGGGAGGTACGAGCAGTACTTC.

This chain joins TRBV6-1 and TRBJ2-7, with 10 nucleotides matching TRBD1. The germline V gene encodes CDR1 MNHNS and CDR2 SASEGT. The junction had 18 bases not matched to a gene; V was cut back by 0 bases and J by 4 bases. CDR3 size: 20 residues. CDR3 in DNA: TGTGCCAGCAGTGAAGCCAGGACAGGGGGTAGACTAGAAGGGTTTTACGAGCAGTACTTC. This encodes CASSEARTGGRLEGFYEQYF.

This chain uses TRBV7-9 with TRBJ2-7, with D maybe TRBD2 (6 bases). This CDR3 has 15 residues. Trimming left V 5 bases short and J 2 bases short, with 16 bases between. Germline V gene lookup returns CDR1 SEHNR and CDR2 FQNEAQ (reference sequence). The CDR3 DNA sequence: TGTGCCAGCAGCCCGCGACTAGGACCAACCTACGAGCAGTACTTC. It specifies CASSPRLGPTYEQYF.

The chain is built from TRBV7-8 and TRBJ1-2, with TRBD1 as a possible D gene (5 bases). Trimming took off 7 bases at V and 4 bases at J, with 19 bases between the two ends. The CDR3 is 15 amino acids. From germline, CDR1 is SGHVS and CDR2 FQNEAQ. The CDR3 loop reads CASTTGRGSIYGYTF. CDR3 sequence (DNA): TGTGCCAGCACGACCGGTCGGGGGTCCATCTATGGCTACACCTTC. The full variable domain, completed using reference TRBV7-8 and TRBJ1-2, is GAGVSQSPRYKVAKRGQDVALRCDPISGHVSLFWYQQALGQGPEFLTYFQNEAQLDKSGLPSDRFFAERPEGSVSTLKIQRTQQEDSAVYLCASTTGRGSIYGYTFGSGTRLTVV.

V is TRBV3-1 (or the pseudogene TRBV3-2) and J is TRBJ1-6; perhaps TRBD1 as D (6 bases). Germline values: CDR1 LGHDT, CDR2 YNNKEL (reference sequence). There are 19 residues in the CDR3. Trimming removed 0 bases at V and 5 bases at J, with 20 bases between. DNA for the CDR3: TGTGCCAGCAGCCAAGAGGCCTCTGAGGGGGGGAGGGATAATTCACCCCTCCACTTT. Amino acids: CASSQEASEGGRDNSPLHF.

This clone showed up just once. The chain links TRBV5-1 to TRBJ1-5; D gene uncertain. Germline V CDR1 and CDR2: SGHRS, YFSETQ. The V and J ends lost 1 base and 2 bases respectively, with 10 bases between them. This CDR3 has 15 amino acids. The CDR3 bases are TGCGCCAGCAGCTTGAACGACGGGGGCAATCAGCCCCAGCATTTT. Protein sequence: CASSLNDGGNQPQHF.

The chain recombines TRBV6-5 with TRBJ1-3; unclear D gene. The CDR3 spans 16 residues. Germline CDR1 MNHEY, CDR2 SVGAGI. Trimming took 4 bases from V and 0 from J, leaving 13 bases between them. CDR3 in DNA: TGTGCCAGCAGTTCCGACGGTCGGAGCTCTGGAAACACCATATATTTT. Translating it yields CASSSDGRSSGNTIYF.

The chain links TRBV18 to TRBJ2-5, with 7 nucleotides matching TRBD1. The CDR3 is made up of 15 amino acids. CDR1 and CDR2 from the germline V gene are KGHSH and LQKENI. Losses at the gene ends were 1 base for V and 2 bases for J; bases not matched to a gene: 4. The CDR3 here is CASSPLQGQQETQYF. Here the CDR3 DNA reads TGTGCCAGCTCACCACTCCAGGGACAGCAAGAGACCCAGTACTTC.

This sequence joins TRBV28 and TRBJ1-5; 7 positions agree with TRBD1. J lost 1 base, V lost 1 base, and 4 bases had no gene match. Germline V CDR1 and CDR2: MDHEN, SYDVKM. The CDR3 has 16 residues. CDR3 sequence: CASSLSTGQSNQPQHF. The CDR3 coding sequence is TGTGCCAGCAGTTTATCGACGGGACAGAGCAATCAGCCCCAGCATTTT.